This T cell receptor beta chain was profiled in a study of blood T cell repertoires in COVID-19. Study in general: Samples came from the United States, Italy and Spain, spanning acute and convalescent COVID-19. In each case, the material was cDNA or gDNA derived from T cells, B-cell-depleted T cells, or PBMCs.

Sequencing used immunoSEQ multiplex PCR; TCRdb keeps in-frame clones, though not all of them. This sample has around 77,000 clones, with roughly 87% found just once. Sequencing was performed on peripheral blood. The clonotype originates from a human donor in a cohort sampled during active COVID-19.

The CDR3 region is CASSPRDRGYTF. The CDR3 DNA sequence: TGTGCCAGCAGTCCCAGGGACAGAGGCTACACCTTC. The rearrangement uses TRBV12-3 or TRBV12-4 and TRBJ1-2; 7 bases are shared with TRBD1. Trimming took 5 bases from V and 8 from J; bases not matched to a gene: 5. CDR3 size: 12 residues.